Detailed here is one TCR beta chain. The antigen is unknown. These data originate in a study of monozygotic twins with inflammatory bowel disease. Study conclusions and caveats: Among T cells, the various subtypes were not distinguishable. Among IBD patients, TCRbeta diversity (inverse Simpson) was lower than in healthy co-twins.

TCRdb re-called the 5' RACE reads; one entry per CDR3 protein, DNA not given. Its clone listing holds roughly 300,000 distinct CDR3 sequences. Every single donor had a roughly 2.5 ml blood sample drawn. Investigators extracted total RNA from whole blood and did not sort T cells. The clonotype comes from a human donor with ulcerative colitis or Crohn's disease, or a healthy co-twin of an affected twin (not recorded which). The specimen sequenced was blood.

The CDR3 loop is CSVRGRRGRAADTQYF. The chain recombines TRBV29-1 with TRBJ2-3; the D call from TCRdb, TRBD2, cannot be confirmed without DNA. In germline, CDR1 is SQVTM, CDR2 ANQGSEA. CDR3 length: 16 amino acids.